The 18 T cell receptor beta chains below all came from one sample that was sequenced in a study of blood T cell repertoires in COVID-19 (dated by TCRdb to about 2020). Libraries were constructed by the immunoSEQ multiplex PCR assay. TCRdb stores this immuneACCESS table with in-frame sequences only. Part of the clones is absent; in the studies checked, under half of the shortfall reflects unresolved V genes, and no reason is known for the rest. The sample data list over 75,000 clones, and 85% to 90% of these were observed just once. The ten largest clones take up 1.5% of the sample. The sequencing sample was made of peripheral blood. The receptors originated from a human donor with active COVID-19. The donor label of this sample is uncertain.

The chain carries TRBV6-5 and TRBJ2-7; tentatively, D is TRBD1 (6 bases). The V end was cut by 0 bases, the J end by 3 bases, with 15 bases between. Germline CDR1 MNHEY, CDR2 SVGAGI. This CDR3 has 16 residues. The CDR3 sequence: CASSYSSSRGIYEQYF. The CDR3 nucleotides read TGTGCCAGCAGTTACTCGAGCTCCAGGGGAATCTACGAGCAGTACTTC.

The rearrangement uses TRBV9 and TRBJ1-4, with TRBD1 as a possible D gene (6 bases). The CDR3 covers 13 residues. V gave up 6 bases and J gave up 6 bases, with 12 bases separating them. CDR1 and CDR2 (germline): SGDLS, YYNGEE. The CDR3 spells CASNRQADEKLFF. The CDR3 nucleotides read TGTGCCAGCAACCGACAGGCTGATGAAAAACTGTTTTTT.

The chain is built from TRBV5-1 and TRBJ2-3; D is perhaps TRBD2 (6 bases). CDR3 length: 16 amino acids. Germline CDR1 SGHRS, CDR2 YFSETQ. V dropped 4 bases and J dropped 0 bases, with 15 bases sitting between them. The CDR3 spells CASSRGTPTSTDTQYF. The CDR3 DNA follows: TGCGCCAGCAGCCGGGGGACGCCAACTAGCACAGATACGCAGTATTTT.

This clone was picked up a small number of times. This chain uses TRBV4-2 with TRBJ2-7; possible D gene TRBD2, 6 bases. CDR3 length equals 16 residues. Trimming stripped 0 bases from V and 5 bases from J, with 17 bases between. Per the germline V gene, CDR1 is LGHNA and CDR2 is YNFKEQ. The CDR3 spells CASSQDLGGASDEQYF. DNA for the CDR3: TGTGCCAGCAGCCAAGATCTCGGCGGGGCTTCGGACGAGCAGTACTTC.

CDR3 DNA: TGTGCCAGTAGTATCGGCCGGACAGGGGTTGGAAACTACGAGCAGTACTTC. Its translation is CASSIGRTGVGNYEQYF. This sequence joins TRBV19 and TRBJ2-7; 9 nucleotides align to TRBD1. J lost 3 bases, V lost 3 bases, and 12 bases had no gene match. The CDR3 runs 17 residues. Germline loops: CDR1 LNHDA, CDR2 SQIVND (reference sequence).

This clone showed up just a few times. This chain joins TRBV7-2 and TRBJ1-1; a possible D gene is TRBD1 (6 bases). The ends were cut back, 5 bases at V and 1 base at J, with 11 bases in the middle. CDR3 length: 14 residues. CDR1 is SGHTA and CDR2 is FQGNSA in the germline V gene. CDR3 in amino acids: CASSRGQWNTEAFF. The CDR3 DNA sequence: TGTGCCAGCAGCAGAGGACAGTGGAACACTGAAGCTTTCTTT.

The chain combines TRBV27 with TRBJ2-3; D not resolved. CDR3 length: 14 residues. Trimming pared 4 bases from V and 2 bases from J, leaving 10 bases between. Looked up from germline, CDR1 is MNHEY and CDR2 is SMNVEV (reference sequence). The DNA for the CDR3 is TGTGCCAGCAGTTACTATAGTTTCACAGATACGCAGTATTTT. Amino acid sequence: CASSYYSFTDTQYF.

The chain links TRBV7-6 to TRBJ1-1; TRBD1 might be the D (5 bases). Trimming took off 6 bases at V and 3 bases at J, with 17 bases between the two ends. Germline values: CDR1 SGHVS, CDR2 FNYEAQ. The CDR3 consists of 15 residues. In nucleotides, the CDR3 is TGTGCCAGCAGTCCCAGGGCCGCGCGGTACACTGAAGCTTTCTTT. Residues: CASSPRAARYTEAFF.

The chain combines TRBV7-2 with TRBJ2-3; D may be TRBD2 (6 bases). Germline values: CDR1 SGHTA, CDR2 FQGNSA. The length of the CDR3 is 14 residues. The ends were cut back, 5 bases at V and 6 bases at J, with 15 bases in the middle. The DNA of the CDR3 is TGTGCCAGCAGCCAAACCATCCGGGGGGATACGCAGTATTTT. Its protein is CASSQTIRGDTQYF.

This clone turned up a few times. The CDR3 DNA follows: TGTGCCAGCAGCCCACCTAGCGGGGACTACGAGCAGTACTTC. Translated: CASSPPSGDYEQYF. The rearrangement links TRBV11-2 to TRBJ2-7; 9 nucleotides match TRBD2. V gave up 5 bases and J gave up 3 bases; unmatched junction bases: 5. CDR1 and CDR2 (germline): SGHAT, FQNNGV. CDR3 size: 14 residues.

This chain uses TRBV7-2 with TRBJ1-2; D possibly corresponds to TRBD1 (5 bases). The length of the CDR3 is 15 residues. Germline V CDR1 and CDR2: SGHTA, FQGNSA. Between the trimmed V and J ends, which lost 5 bases and 4 bases, there was a span of 17 bases. This CDR3 reads CASSPSNQGSYGYTF. As DNA, the CDR3 is TGTGCCAGCAGCCCCTCTAATCAGGGAAGCTATGGCTACACCTTC.

V is TRBV6-6 and J is TRBJ2-2; D might be TRBD1 (5 bases). Trimming shortened V by 4 bases and J by 3 bases, and 9 bases separated the two germline ends. This CDR3 has 14 amino acids. Germline V gives CDR1 MNHNY, CDR2 SVGAGI (reference sequence). CDR3 residues: CASSFSRDTGELFF. CDR3 sequence (DNA): TGTGCCAGCAGTTTTTCCAGGGACACCGGGGAGCTGTTTTTT.

The chain is built from TRBV28 and TRBJ1-5, with 9 bases matching TRBD1. Germline V CDR1 and CDR2: MDHEN, SYDVKM. This CDR3 region has 16 residues. The V gene end was trimmed by 5 bases and the J gene end by 1 base; junction bases not matched to a gene: 6. The CDR3 sequence: CASSDNRGLSNQPQHF. The CDR3 DNA is TGTGCCAGCAGTGATAACAGGGGGCTGAGCAATCAGCCCCAGCATTTT.

This clone appeared a few times. The chain links TRBV4-1 to TRBJ1-5; TRBD1 matches 10 bases. Germline CDR1 is MGHRA and CDR2 is YSYEKL. The CDR3 spans 16 residues. Trimming took 6 bases from V and 1 from J; bases not matched to a gene: 6. The CDR3 nucleotides are TGCGCCAGCAGATCCCGACAGGGGGCCAGCAATCAGCCCCAGCATTTT. The encoded protein is CASRSRQGASNQPQHF.

The chain carries TRBV10-2 and TRBJ2-7; D might be TRBD1 (5 bases). The CDR3 loop spans 14 amino acids. Trimming pared 3 bases from V and 2 bases from J, leaving 11 bases between. Germline V gene sequence: CDR1 WSHSY, CDR2 SAAADI. The CDR3 DNA sequence: TGCGCCAGCAGTGAAAGGGTCAGGGCCTACGAGCAGTACTTC. Translated, it gives CASSERVRAYEQYF.

V is TRBV21-1 and J is TRBJ1-5. TRBV21-1 is a recognized pseudogene. CDR3 length: 13 residues. DNA for the CDR3: TGTGCCAGCAGCAAAGGGGAGGATCAGCCCCAGCATTTT. This codes for CASSKGEDQPQHF.

A few counts support this clone. The rearrangement links TRBV28 to TRBJ1-1, with D hard to call. The CDR3 spans 11 residues. Trimming shortened V by 7 bases and J by 0 bases, and 3 bases separated the two germline ends. Germline assignment: CDR1 MDHEN and CDR2 SYDVKM. The CDR3 region is CASTVNTEAFF. The CDR3 DNA reads TGTGCCAGCACAGTGAACACTGAAGCTTTCTTT.

This clone has just one count. This rearrangement joins TRBV7-9 to TRBJ2-7; D is perhaps TRBD1 (6 bases). This CDR3 is 15 amino acids long. The V end was cut by 4 bases, the J end by 1 base, with 14 bases between. The germline CDR1 and CDR2 sequences are SEHNR and FQNEAQ (reference sequence). The CDR3 protein is CASSSTGTQSYEQYF. The CDR3 DNA sequence: TGTGCCAGCAGCTCAACCGGGACACAATCCTACGAGCAGTACTTC.